This entry is about one T cell receptor beta chain. 60 Vbeta and 13 Jbeta primers were used in PCR. The assay was immunoSEQ multiplex PCR, and TCRdb's table has in-frame clones only and misses some. The top ten hold approximately 6.2% of the sample, which has fewer than 150,000 clones, around 80% seen once. The CDR3 length is 14 residues. J gave up 7 bases and V 4 bases, and 9 bases lay outside the gene matches. Germline assignment: CDR1 MNHEY and CDR2 SMNVEV (reference sequence). This entry belongs to a study of cytomegalovirus exposure and HLA in healthy donors. V usage is TRBV27 and J usage is TRBJ2-7; 8 bases align to TRBD1. The receptor was derived from a man aged 35 to 55 in good health and CMV-seropositive. The sequenced sample consisted of PBMCs. The CDR3 nucleotides are TGTGCCAGCAGTTCGGACAGGGTAATGCGAGAGCAGTACTTC. Translated, it gives CASSSDRVMREQYF.